What follows are 6 T cell receptor beta chains derived from one specimen sequenced in a study of T-cell reconstitution after alpha-beta-depleted transplantation in children. For TCRbeta, the library was prepared with unique molecular identifiers. TCRdb fed the PCR reads into MiXCR, producing one record per CDR3 protein. There are fewer than 500,000 distinct CDR3 sequences in the sample; over 40% occur only once, and approximately 30% lies in the top ten. This material consisted of PBMCs, taken before TCRalphabeta/CD19-depleted stem cell transplant. These receptors were obtained from a girl aged 2-9 years with aplastic anemia, due to receive a stem cell transplant.

The V gene is TRBV12-3 or TRBV12-4, the J gene TRBJ2-7, with D possibly matching TRBD2 (5 bases). V was clipped by 1 base and J by 2 bases, with 12 bases between them. The CDR3 length is 15 residues. The CDR3 protein is CASSLEEGPTYEQYF. Written as DNA, the CDR3 is TGTGCCAGCAGTTTAGAAGAGGGTCCCACCTACGAGCAGTACTTC.

A few counts support this clonotype. This rearrangement joins TRBV29-1 to TRBJ2-7, with 12 positions matching TRBD1. V lost 4 bases and J lost 7; bases outside the gene matches: 8. CDR1 is SQVTM and CDR2 is ANQGSEA in the germline V gene. CDR3 length: 14 amino acids. CDR3 sequence reads: CSVATGTGGREQYF. CDR3 bases: TGCAGCGTTGCAACCGGGACAGGGGGCAGGGAGCAGTACTTC.

The chain recombines TRBV7-7 with TRBJ2-6; D perhaps matches TRBD1 (6 bases). There are 16 residues in the CDR3. Deletions cut 5 bases from V and 1 base from J, with 12 bases between. CDR1 SSHAT and CDR2 FNYEAQ come from the germline V gene (reference sequence). Here the CDR3 reads CASSEPQGSGANVLTF. The CDR3 region has the DNA TGTGCCAGCAGCGAACCACAGGGATCTGGGGCCAACGTCCTGACTTTC.

In this sample, this clonotype turned up many times. This sequence joins TRBV4-1 and TRBJ2-1; 10 bases map to TRBD2. The CDR3 spans 15 residues. Trimming at V came to 1 base and at J to 4 bases, leaving 1 base not matched to a gene. Germline loops: CDR1 MGHRA, CDR2 YSYEKL. The CDR3 protein is CASSQAGLAYNEQFF. In DNA form, the CDR3 reads TGCGCCAGCAGCCAAGCGGGACTAGCGTACAATGAGCAGTTCTTC.

This clonotype was observed at least ten times. This chain joins TRBV4-2 and TRBJ1-2, with 8 bases identical to TRBD1. V lost 4 bases to trimming and J lost 5 bases; unmatched junction nucleotides: 6. From germline, CDR1 is LGHNA and CDR2 YNFKEQ. The CDR3 loop spans 14 amino acids. CDR3 region: CASSPDRGGYGYTF. The CDR3 nucleotides are TGTGCCAGCAGCCCTGACAGGGGTGGGTATGGCTACACCTTC.

The chain carries TRBV5-1 and TRBJ2-2, with 7 bases identical to TRBD1. The germline V gene has CDR1 SGHRS and CDR2 YFSETQ. The V gene end was trimmed by 5 bases and the J gene end by 5 bases; junction bases not matched to a gene: 12. The CDR3 is 16 residues long. The CDR3 nucleotides are TGCGCCAGCAGTAAAGGGGGCGCTGGCTGGACCGGGGAGCTGTTTTTT. This gives the protein CASSKGGAGWTGELFF.